This T cell receptor (beta chain) derives from a study of technical replicates of blood from a few donors. CDR3 length: 14 amino acids. CDR1 and CDR2 from the germline V gene are LNHDA and SQIVND (reference sequence). Trimming took 2 bases from V and 4 from J, leaving 12 bases between them. Some clones are missing from TCRdb's copy, which holds only in-frame ones; the method was immunoSEQ multiplex PCR. The sample contains about 87,000 clones, about 95% of which appear only once. The sample comprised T cells isolated from PBMCs. The source is a human donor in good health. This chain connects TRBV19 to TRBJ2-7, with a possible D match to TRBD2 (6 bases). The CDR3 loop is CASSIRPAGYEQYF. In DNA form, the CDR3 reads TGTGCCAGTAGTATACGCCCCGCGGGATACGAGCAGTACTTC.